The 19 T cell receptor beta chains below all came from one sample that was sequenced in a study of vaccination and CD4 T cells after COVID-19. For these TCRs, the target antigens are not known. The Oncomine TCR Beta short-read assay generated sequence data from the DNA of cultured CD4+ T cells. TCRdb itself ran the PCR reads through MiXCR, one entry per CDR3 protein. The sample shows approximately 9,600 distinct CDR3 sequences, roughly 27% of them seen only once. The sample's treatment: roughly 10-day PBMC culture with coronavirus spike peptide pools or control peptides (ViraFEST assay). Sequenced here: CD4+ T cells from blood, cultured in vitro, sampled before SARS-CoV-2 vaccination. The receptors come from a human donor who received a COVID-19 vaccine.

In its sample, this clonotype was seen a few times. The genes are TRBV7-2 and TRBJ1-5; 11 bases agree with TRBD1. The germline V gene encodes CDR1 SGHTA and CDR2 FQGNSA. The CDR3 sequence is 21 residues long. With 1 base clipped from V and 1 base from J, the junction kept 15 bases outside the gene matches. For the CDR3, the DNA is TGTGCCAGCAGCTTAGGTGGCATGGCCGGGACAGGGGGAATGAGCAATCAGCCCCAGCATTTT. This codes for CASSLGGMAGTGGMSNQPQHF.

The rearrangement links TRBV5-1 to TRBJ2-5, with unresolved D. Germline-derived CDR1 and CDR2 are SGHRS and YFSETQ. The CDR3 spans 12 residues. V shed 1 base and J shed 5 bases, with 6 bases lying between them. The chain's CDR3 is CASSLPTETQYF. For the CDR3, the DNA is TGCGCCAGCAGCTTGCCCACGGAGACCCAGTACTTC.

This clonotype was counted only a few times. The rearrangement links TRBV20-1 to TRBJ2-3; perhaps TRBD1 as D (6 bases). CDR3 length equals 14 residues. Germline V gives CDR1 DFQATT, CDR2 SNEGSKA (reference sequence). The V end lost 7 bases, the J end lost 2 bases, and 16 bases lay between the germline ends. CDR3 sequence reads: CSVDRTEITDTQYF. In nucleotides, the CDR3 is TGCAGTGTCGACCGGACAGAGATCACAGATACGCAGTATTTT.

This clonotype was seen more than once but under ten times. V gene TRBV19 combines with J gene TRBJ1-1, with 8 bases lining up with TRBD1. This CDR3 has 14 residues. The ends lost 5 bases at V and 4 bases at J; junction bases unmatched: 6. Per germline, CDR1 LNHDA and CDR2 SQIVND (reference sequence). CDR3: CASSARQGSTEAFF. CDR3 nucleotides: TGTGCCAGTAGTGCACGACAGGGGAGCACTGAAGCTTTCTTT.

The rearrangement uses TRBV5-1 and TRBJ2-1; 12 nucleotides match TRBD1. This CDR3 contains 15 residues. Unmatched junction bases numbered 5, after V lost 4 bases and J lost 6 bases. The germline gives CDR1 SGHRS, CDR2 YFSETQ. As DNA, the CDR3 is TGCGCCAGCAGCGCCGGGACAGGGGGCATCAATGAGCAGTTCTTC. Protein product: CASSAGTGGINEQFF.

This rearrangement joins TRBV5-1 to TRBJ1-4; possible D gene TRBD1, 6 bases. CDR1 and CDR2 (germline): SGHRS, YFSETQ. V dropped 1 base and J dropped 3 bases, with 13 bases sitting between them. The CDR3 runs 16 residues. The CDR3 loop reads CASSLWRGPANEKLFF. CDR3 bases: TGCGCCAGCAGCTTGTGGCGGGGGCCGGCTAATGAAAAACTGTTTTTT.

This clonotype was seen a few times. The chain links TRBV19 to TRBJ1-2, with D possibly being TRBD1 (6 bases). The CDR3 sequence is 15 residues long. Germline V CDR1 and CDR2: LNHDA, SQIVND (reference sequence). Trimming stripped 2 bases from V and 4 bases from J, with 14 bases between. The CDR3: CASSISRGRSYGYTF. The CDR3 coding sequence is TGTGCCAGTAGTATATCCCGGGGGCGAAGCTATGGCTACACCTTC.

Comments on this clonotype: This likely comes from a read error, as the CDR3 has no conserved phenylalanine or tryptophan at its end. This chain links TRBV20-1 with TRBJ2-3, with 12 bases fitting TRBD2. Germline values: CDR1 DFQATT, CDR2 SNEGSKA (reference sequence). The CDR3 runs to 16 residues. V lost 6 bases to trimming and J lost 1 base; unmatched junction nucleotides: 8. CDR3 DNA: TGCAGTGCCGAAAAAACTAGCGGGGGGCGCACAGATACGCAGTATTCT. Protein: CSAEKTSGGRTDTQYS.

The rearrangement uses TRBV2 and TRBJ1-6, with D tentatively TRBD1 (5 bases). Germline V gene data show CDR1 as SNHLY and CDR2 as FYNNEI. The V end was cut by 7 bases, the J end by 10 bases, with 17 bases between. The CDR3 totals 14 residues. The CDR3 here is CASTPRGGESPLHF. The CDR3 DNA follows: TGTGCCAGCACTCCCCGGGGAGGGGAATCACCCCTCCACTTT. Filled out from reference TRBV2 and TRBJ1-6, the complete variable domain reads EPEVTQTPSHQVTQMGQEVILRCVPISNHLYFYWYRQILGQKVEFLVSFYNNEISEKSEIFDDQFSVERPDGSNFTLKIRSTKLEDSAMYFCASTPRGGESPLHFGNGTRLTVT.

This clonotype was seen a handful of times. The chain uses TRBV7-2 and TRBJ2-3, with TRBD2 matching 9 bases. This CDR3 has 15 residues. Germline assignment: CDR1 SGHTA and CDR2 FQGNSA. Trimming removed 5 bases from V and 6 bases from J; junction bases left unmatched: 9. The CDR3 reads CASSLLAGGPDTQYF. CDR3 DNA sequence: TGTGCCAGCAGCCTTTTGGCGGGGGGGCCGGATACGCAGTATTTT.

The chain links TRBV20-1 to TRBJ2-3, with D possibly TRBD2 on 6 matching bases. CDR1 and CDR2 from the germline V gene are DFQATT and SNEGSKA (reference sequence). CDR3 length equals 14 residues. The V end was cut by 6 bases, the J end by 6 bases, with 19 bases between. This CDR3 is CSAPLDGRPDTQYF. As DNA, the CDR3 is TGCAGTGCCCCTCTAGATGGGAGGCCGGATACGCAGTATTTT.

The V and J genes are TRBV18 and TRBJ1-2; no clear D. The CDR3 contains 15 residues. V was cut by 3 bases and J by 7 bases, with 18 bases left in between. The germline CDR1 and CDR2 sequences are KGHSH and LQKENI. In DNA, the CDR3 is TGTGCCAGCTCACCTCCCCCGGAACATTCAAGTGGCTACACCTTC. Its protein product is CASSPPPEHSSGYTF.

This clonotype appeared a few times. The rearrangement uses TRBV19 and TRBJ2-6; D not resolved. Germline V gene lookup returns CDR1 LNHDA and CDR2 SQIVND (reference sequence). The CDR3 sequence is 16 residues long. V was pared by 3 bases and J by 0 bases, with 9 bases between. The CDR3 loop is CASSIRVYSGANVLTF. The DNA of the CDR3 is TGTGCCAGTAGTATTCGGGTTTACTCTGGGGCCAACGTCCTGACTTTC.

This clonotype was found a few times. This rearrangement joins TRBV19 to TRBJ1-5, with no clear D. The CDR3 loop spans 12 amino acids. V gave up 5 bases and J gave up 4 bases, with 6 bases separating them. Germline-derived CDR1 and CDR2 are LNHDA and SQIVND (reference sequence). CDR3 amino acids: CASSVFNQPQHF. DNA of the CDR3: TGTGCCAGTAGTGTTTTTAATCAGCCCCAGCATTTT.

Turning to this clonotype: At one end, the junction sequence differs from germline, possibly due to a read error. Written as DNA, the CDR3 is TGTACCAGCACCACAGGACAGGGGGCGGGAAATTCACCCCTCCACTTT. Residues: CTSTTGQGAGNSPLHF. The V gene is TRBV2, the J gene TRBJ1-6, with 11 positions matching TRBD1. CDR3 length: 16 amino acids. Per germline, CDR1 SNHLY and CDR2 FYNNEI.

This clonotype was detected a few times. The V gene is TRBV5-8, the J gene TRBJ1-2; 7 nucleotides line up with TRBD1. This CDR3 comprises 14 residues. CDR1 is SGHTS, CDR2 YDEGEE, per germline. V gave up 0 bases and J gave up 8 bases; unmatched junction bases: 7. CDR3 residues: CASSLVRQGGGYTF. The DNA of the CDR3 is TGTGCCAGCAGCTTGGTGAGACAGGGAGGGGGCTACACCTTC.

This clonotype was picked up a small number of times. The V call is TRBV25-1, the J call TRBJ1-2, with 7 bases lining up with TRBD1. CDR3 length: 15 amino acids. Trimming at V came to 4 bases and at J to 3 bases, leaving 8 bases not matched to a gene. Germline loops: CDR1 MGHDK, CDR2 SYGVNS. The CDR3 DNA is TGTGCCAGCAGTGGACCTTTCGGGACAGACTATGGCTACACCTTC. Protein: CASSGPFGTDYGYTF.

This clonotype showed up just a few times. The CDR3 spells CASSLGGLRGTGELFF. The CDR3 region has the DNA TGTGCCAGCAGCTTGGGGGGTCTCAGGGGGACCGGGGAGCTGTTTTTT. V gene TRBV5-4 combines with J gene TRBJ2-2, with TRBD1 identical over 7 bases. CDR3 size: 16 residues. The junction had 7 bases not matched to a gene; V was cut back by 0 bases and J by 5 bases. Per the germline V gene, CDR1 is SGHNT and CDR2 is YYREEE (reference sequence).

The rearrangement links TRBV4-1 to TRBJ1-4; D gene uncertain. The V and J ends lost 0 bases and 11 bases respectively, with 16 bases between them. The CDR3 is 15 amino acids. The germline V gene has CDR1 MGHRA and CDR2 YSYEKL. CDR3 in DNA: TGCGCCAGCAGCCAAGACCTGGGGAATCGGTTCAAACTGTTTTTT. This encodes CASSQDLGNRFKLFF.